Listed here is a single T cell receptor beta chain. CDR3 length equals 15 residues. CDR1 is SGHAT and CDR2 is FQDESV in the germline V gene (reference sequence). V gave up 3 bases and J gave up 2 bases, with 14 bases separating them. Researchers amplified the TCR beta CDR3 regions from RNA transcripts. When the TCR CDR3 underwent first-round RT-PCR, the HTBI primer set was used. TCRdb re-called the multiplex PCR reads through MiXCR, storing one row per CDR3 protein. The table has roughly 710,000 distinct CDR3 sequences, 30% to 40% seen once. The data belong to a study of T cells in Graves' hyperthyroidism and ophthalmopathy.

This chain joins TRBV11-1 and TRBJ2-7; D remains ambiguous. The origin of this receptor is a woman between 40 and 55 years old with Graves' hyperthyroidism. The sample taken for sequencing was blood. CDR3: CASSLLFDRAYEQYF. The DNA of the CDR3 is TGTGCCAGCAGCTTGCTCTTCGACCGAGCCTACGAGCAGTACTTC.